A single sample is the source of the 18 T cell receptor beta chains below, sequenced in a study of spatial heterogeneity in lung cancer. Time point described: blood at routine non-recurrence follow-up after resection. TCRdb itself ran the 5' RACE reads through MiXCR, one entry per CDR3 protein. This table holds nearly 95,000 distinct CDR3 sequences, approximately 19% found once. The sample in question was PBMCs, obtained at follow-up. All receptors derive from a male donor with early-stage non-small cell lung cancer.

In its sample, this clonotype was seen many times. The rearrangement uses TRBV7-2 and TRBJ2-3, with D possibly matching TRBD1 (5 bases). The CDR3 is made up of 13 amino acids. Per the germline V gene, CDR1 is SGHTA and CDR2 is FQGNSA. V was shortened by 8 bases and J by 2 bases, with 11 bases between the two germline ends. The DNA of the CDR3 is TGTGCCAGCGGCCTAGGGGCCACAGATACGCAGTATTTT. It translates to CASGLGATDTQYF.

This clonotype was picked up a small number of times. J is TRBJ1-5 and V is TRBV20-1; 9 nucleotides agree with TRBD1. CDR1 DFQATT and CDR2 SNEGSKA come from the germline V gene (reference sequence). The CDR3 is 14 residues long. J was trimmed by 9 bases and V by 0 bases; bases with no gene match: 6. The CDR3 reads CSARDQTGGGPQHF. The CDR3 DNA follows: TGCAGTGCTAGAGATCAGACAGGGGGTGGGCCCCAGCATTTT.

V gene TRBV7-9 combines with J gene TRBJ1-4; D possibly corresponds to TRBD1 (5 bases). CDR3 length equals 14 residues. Germline loops: CDR1 SEHNR, CDR2 FQNEAQ (reference sequence). With 5 bases removed from V and 4 bases from J, the gap between germline ends came to 11 bases. CDR3 loop: CASSLGRSNEKLFF. The CDR3, as DNA: TGTGCCAGCAGCCTGGGACGGAGTAATGAAAAACTGTTTTTT.

J is TRBJ2-1 and V is TRBV7-9, with D hard to call. Per the germline V gene, CDR1 is SEHNR and CDR2 is FQNEAQ (reference sequence). The CDR3 sequence is 13 residues long. V was trimmed by 5 bases and J by 2 bases, leaving 7 bases between them. In DNA form, the CDR3 reads TGTGCCAGCAGCGGTATGGCCTACAATGAGCAGTTCTTC. Its translation is CASSGMAYNEQFF.

This clonotype was counted a few times. The CDR3 sequence is CASRRTTRQGNYGYTF. As DNA, the CDR3 is TGTGCCAGCAGACGGACCACACGGCAAGGAAACTATGGCTACACCTTC. This sequence joins TRBV12-3 or TRBV12-4 and TRBJ1-2; no clear D. The CDR3 runs to 16 residues. V was cut by 6 bases and J by 2 bases, with 19 bases left in between.

CDR3 in DNA: TGTGCCACCAGTGAGGGGTTGGAGCTGTTTTTT. It is translated as CATSEGLELFF. This sequence joins TRBV24-1 and TRBJ2-2; no clear D. Germline assignment: CDR1 KGHDR and CDR2 SFDVKD. The CDR3 spans 11 residues. Between the trimmed V and J ends, which lost 4 bases and 10 bases, there was a span of 6 bases.

This clonotype was detected a few times. The gene calls are TRBV20-1 and TRBJ2-7; TRBD1 aligns across 9 bases. The CDR3 extends over 13 amino acids. Germline CDR1 DFQATT, CDR2 SNEGSKA (reference sequence). V shed 3 bases and J 5 bases; nucleotides not matched to a gene: 5. The CDR3 reads CSASHGQGNEQYF. Here the CDR3 DNA reads TGCAGTGCTAGCCATGGACAGGGGAACGAGCAGTACTTC.

There are a few counts of this clonotype. The V call is TRBV5-1, the J call TRBJ1-1, with D possibly TRBD1 on 5 matching bases. This CDR3 has 15 residues. V lost 4 bases and J lost 3, with 16 bases in between. The germline gives CDR1 SGHRS, CDR2 YFSETQ. The CDR3 loop reads CASSPKETADTEAFF. The CDR3 nucleotides are TGCGCCAGCAGCCCCAAAGAGACAGCAGACACTGAAGCTTTCTTT.

This clonotype has just a few counts. This chain connects TRBV24-1 to TRBJ1-2; D remains ambiguous. Germline-derived CDR1 and CDR2 are KGHDR and SFDVKD. The V gene lost 5 bases and the J gene lost 8 bases, with 14 bases spanning the gap. CDR3 size: 13 residues. CDR3 in amino acids: CATSGTPVGGYTF. The CDR3 DNA reads as TGTGCCACCAGTGGAACGCCGGTCGGGGGCTACACCTTC.

This clonotype came up a few times. This chain connects TRBV10-3 to TRBJ1-5, with D tentatively TRBD1 (6 bases). This CDR3 spans 14 amino acids. CDR1 is ENHRY and CDR2 is SYGVKD in the germline V gene. With 4 bases removed from V and 0 bases from J, the gap between germline ends came to 7 bases. CDR3 nucleotide sequence: TGTGCCATCAGTGGACAGGATAGCAATCAGCCCCAGCATTTT. Translating it yields CAISGQDSNQPQHF.

This clonotype has more than one count but fewer than ten. V is TRBV11-1 and J is TRBJ2-1, with D perhaps TRBD1 (6 bases). V was shortened by 1 base and J by 5 bases, with 9 bases between the two germline ends. Germline assignment: CDR1 SGHAT and CDR2 FQDESV (reference sequence). The length of the CDR3 is 14 residues. CDR3 residues: CASSLVTGNNEQFF. The CDR3 bases are TGTGCCAGCAGCTTAGTTACAGGGAACAATGAGCAGTTCTTC.

This clonotype was seen at least ten times. The chain is built from TRBV20-1 and TRBJ1-4, with TRBD1 matching 9 bases. Germline V lookup: CDR1 DFQATT, CDR2 SNEGSKA (reference sequence). V was pared by 1 base and J by 7 bases, with 13 bases of the junction left unmatched. The CDR3 is 17 residues long. CDR3 in DNA: TGCAGTGCTAGAGGGGACAGGGCGAGGGGGCAAGGTGAAAAACTGTTTTTT. It codes for CSARGDRARGQGEKLFF.

The chain combines TRBV24-1 with TRBJ2-2; TRBD1 matches at 7 bases. V trimming: 9 bases; J trimming: 1 base; junction bases outside the gene matches: 4. The CDR3 is 14 amino acids. Per germline, CDR1 KGHDR and CDR2 SFDVKD. The DNA for the CDR3 is TGTGCCACCTCGACAGGGTTGAACACCGGGGAGCTGTTTTTT. Translated, it gives CATSTGLNTGELFF.

The chain employs TRBV7-2 and TRBJ2-3; either TRBD1 or TRBD2 may supply D (5 bases each). This CDR3 is built from 16 residues. Between the trimmed V and J ends, which lost 5 bases and 5 bases, there was a span of 20 bases. Germline V gives CDR1 SGHTA, CDR2 FQGNSA. The CDR3 DNA follows: TGTGCCAGCAGCCCCCGGACGGGGTCAAGGGGAGATACGCAGTATTTT. It encodes CASSPRTGSRGDTQYF.

This clonotype was found many times. This chain connects TRBV3-1 to TRBJ1-1; TRBD1 aligns across 8 bases. This CDR3 is built from 14 residues. The trim removed 7 bases at V and 4 bases at J, leaving 8 bases unmatched. Germline V lookup: CDR1 LGHDT, CDR2 YNNKEL (reference sequence). This chain's CDR3 is CASNPTGGGTEAFF. CDR3 nucleotide sequence: TGTGCCAGCAACCCAACAGGGGGAGGCACTGAAGCTTTCTTT.

This clonotype has a handful of counts. The gene calls are TRBV4-3 and TRBJ2-2, with D tentatively TRBD2 (5 bases). Trimming took off 8 bases at V and 2 bases at J, with 15 bases between the two ends. This CDR3 is 15 amino acids long. From germline, CDR1 is LGHNA and CDR2 YSLEER. CDR3 loop: CASRPAGVNTGELFF. Written as DNA, the CDR3 is TGCGCCAGCCGACCCGCGGGCGTTAACACCGGGGAGCTGTTTTTT.

The chain combines TRBV29-1 with TRBJ1-4; D not certain. From germline, CDR1 is SQVTM and CDR2 ANQGSEA. V lost 4 bases to trimming and J lost 5 bases, with 5 bases between them. This CDR3 has 11 amino acids. CDR3 nucleotides: TGCAGCGTTGCCAGAAATGAAAAACTGTTTTTT. Translated: CSVARNEKLFF.

The V gene is TRBV10-3, the J gene TRBJ2-1; D call uncertain. Per germline, CDR1 ENHRY and CDR2 SYGVKD. Between the trimmed V and J ends, which lost 10 bases and 5 bases, there was a span of 9 bases. This CDR3 spans 11 amino acids. The CDR3 loop reads CATWQDNEQFF. The CDR3 DNA reads as TGTGCCACCTGGCAGGACAATGAGCAGTTCTTC.